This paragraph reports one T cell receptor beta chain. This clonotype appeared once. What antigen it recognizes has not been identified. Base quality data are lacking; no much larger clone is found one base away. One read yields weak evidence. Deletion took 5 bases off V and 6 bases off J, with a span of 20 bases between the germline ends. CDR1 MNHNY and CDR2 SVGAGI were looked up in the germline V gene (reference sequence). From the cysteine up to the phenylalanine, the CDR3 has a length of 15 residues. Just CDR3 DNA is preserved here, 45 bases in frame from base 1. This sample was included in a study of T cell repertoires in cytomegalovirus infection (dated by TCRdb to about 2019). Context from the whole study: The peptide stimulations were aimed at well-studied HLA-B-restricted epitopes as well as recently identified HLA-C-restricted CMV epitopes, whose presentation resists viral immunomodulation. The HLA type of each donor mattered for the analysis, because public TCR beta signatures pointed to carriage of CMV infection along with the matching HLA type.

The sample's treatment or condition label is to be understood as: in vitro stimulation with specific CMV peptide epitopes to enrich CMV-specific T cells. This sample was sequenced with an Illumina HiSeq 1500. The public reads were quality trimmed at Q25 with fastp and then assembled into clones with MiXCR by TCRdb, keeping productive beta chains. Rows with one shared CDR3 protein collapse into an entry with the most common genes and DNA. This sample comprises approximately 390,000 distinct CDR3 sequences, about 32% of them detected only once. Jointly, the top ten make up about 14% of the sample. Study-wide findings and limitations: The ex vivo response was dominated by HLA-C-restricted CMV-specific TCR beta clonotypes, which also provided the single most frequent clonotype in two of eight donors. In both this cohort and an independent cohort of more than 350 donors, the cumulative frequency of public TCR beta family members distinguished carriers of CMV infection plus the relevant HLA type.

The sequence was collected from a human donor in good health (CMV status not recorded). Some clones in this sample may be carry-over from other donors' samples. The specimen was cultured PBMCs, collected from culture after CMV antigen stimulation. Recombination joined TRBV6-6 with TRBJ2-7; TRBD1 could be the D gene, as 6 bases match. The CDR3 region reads CASSTPQQGFAEQYF. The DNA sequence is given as TGTGCCAGCAGTACCCCTCAGCAGGGGTTCGCCGAGCAGTACTTC.